This T cell receptor (beta chain) came from a study of blood T cell repertoires in COVID-19. Sequencing used immunoSEQ multiplex PCR; TCRdb keeps in-frame clones, though not all of them. The data contain 250,000 to 350,000 clones, roughly 90% of them singletons. Trimming cost V 0 bases and J 6 bases, with 18 bases left between them. This CDR3 is built from 16 residues. CDR1 SGHTS and CDR2 YDEGEE come from the germline V gene. This clone was observed a handful of times. This TCR was sampled from a woman between 50 and 59 years old who had recovered from COVID-19. Sequenced input: peripheral blood. The chain employs TRBV5-8 and TRBJ1-1, with D hard to call. For the CDR3, the DNA is TGTGCCAGCAGCTTGGTACATCGGCGGCATGGCGCTGAAGCTTTCTTT. Its translation is CASSLVHRRHGAEAFF.